A single sample gave rise to the 27 T cell receptor beta chains below, sequenced in a study of identical twins. TCRdb re-derived calls from the 5' RACE reads in MiXCR, one entry per CDR3 protein. The data show a few hundred thousand distinct CDR3 sequences, about 6.7% seen once. A further study also used this sample, focusing on T cells expressing NK-cell markers.

The sample was CD8+ T cells sorted from blood. The receptors shown here come from a young woman in good health.

The chain links TRBV20-1 to TRBJ2-1, with 7 bases matching TRBD2. Germline V gene sequence: CDR1 DFQATT, CDR2 SNEGSKA (reference sequence). The CDR3 is 13 residues long. Trimming cost V 6 bases and J 6 bases; bases outside gene matches: 8. The CDR3 DNA sequence: TGCAGTGCCCGACTAGCCCAAAGCAATGAGCAGTTCTTC. It is translated as CSARLAQSNEQFF.

This clonotype was counted at least ten times. The CDR3 spells CASSQDLGEYEQYF. The CDR3 DNA reads TGCGCCAGCAGCCAAGATCTAGGGGAGTACGAGCAGTACTTC. This sequence joins TRBV4-3 and TRBJ2-7; either TRBD1 or TRBD2 may fit D (5 bases each). Germline V gene sequence: CDR1 LGHNA, CDR2 YSLEER. Deletions cut 0 bases from V and 4 bases from J, with 10 bases between. This CDR3 comprises 14 residues.

This clonotype was seen many times. V and J are TRBV7-9 and TRBJ2-2; no firm D call. There are 11 residues in the CDR3. Trimming left V 2 bases short and J 5 bases short, with 0 bases between. Germline CDR1 is SEHNR and CDR2 is FQNEAQ (reference sequence). The CDR3 here is CASSLTGELFF. The CDR3 DNA reads as TGTGCCAGCAGCTTAACCGGGGAGCTGTTTTTT.

This clonotype has just a few counts. The chain has TRBV20-1 and TRBJ2-7; the D gene could be TRBD1 or TRBD2 (7 bases each). Germline CDR1 reads DFQATT; CDR2 reads SNEGSKA (reference sequence). The length of the CDR3 is 14 residues. V was clipped by 0 bases and J by 2 bases, with 11 bases between them. The CDR3 region has the DNA TGCAGTGCTAGAGACAGGGGGGGGACCTACGAGCAGTACTTC. Its translation: CSARDRGGTYEQYF.

This chain links TRBV7-9 with TRBJ2-7; 12 bases map to TRBD2. The CDR3 is made up of 17 amino acids. J was trimmed by 1 base and V by 4 bases; bases with no gene match: 8. The germline gives CDR1 SEHNR, CDR2 FQNEAQ (reference sequence). The CDR3 protein is CASSSSTSGRPSYEQYF. CDR3 coding DNA: TGTGCCAGCAGCTCCTCCACTAGCGGGAGGCCGTCCTACGAGCAGTACTTC.

Many counts were recorded for this clonotype. V and J are TRBV30 and TRBJ1-1; D may be TRBD1 (6 bases). The CDR3 is 12 amino acids. Germline CDR1 reads GTSNPN; CDR2 reads SVGIG (reference sequence). Trimming cost V 6 bases and J 4 bases, with 12 bases left between them. CDR3 amino acids: CACPRGPTEAFF. CDR3 coding DNA: TGTGCCTGCCCCAGGGGCCCCACTGAAGCTTTCTTT.

The V and J genes are TRBV5-1 and TRBJ1-1; the match to TRBD1 covers 9 bases. V gave up 3 bases and J gave up 4 bases; unmatched junction bases: 4. From germline, CDR1 is SGHRS and CDR2 YFSETQ. The CDR3 is 14 amino acids. The CDR3: CASSWGQGSTEAFF. CDR3 sequence (DNA): TGCGCCAGCAGCTGGGGACAGGGAAGCACTGAAGCTTTCTTT.

The gene calls are TRBV20-1 and TRBJ2-7, with TRBD2 matching 12 bases. Germline CDR1 reads DFQATT; CDR2 reads SNEGSKA (reference sequence). J lost 3 bases, V lost 5 bases, and 8 bases had no gene match. The CDR3 runs to 15 residues. CDR3 sequence (DNA): TGCAGTGCTCCCCCGACTAGCGGGAGCCGCTACGAGCAGTACTTC. Translating it yields CSAPPTSGSRYEQYF.

The V gene is TRBV6-5, the J gene TRBJ2-3; 13 bases are shared with TRBD2. Trimming took 4 bases from V and 0 from J; bases not matched to a gene: 7. The CDR3 contains 18 residues. CDR1 MNHEY and CDR2 SVGAGI come from the germline V gene. The CDR3: CASSFRLAGGPSTDTQYF. The DNA for the CDR3 is TGTGCCAGCAGTTTCCGACTAGCGGGGGGCCCCAGCACAGATACGCAGTATTTT.

As to this clonotype: A much more abundant neighbour one base away suggests this may be a read error. In DNA form, the CDR3 reads TGCAGCGTTGTGTGGGGGGTTGGCAACAACATTCAGTACTTC. This encodes CSVVWGVGNNIQYF. The chain carries TRBV29-1 and TRBJ2-4; D perhaps matches TRBD2 (6 bases). The CDR3 extends over 14 amino acids. The V end lost 4 bases, the J end lost 7 bases, and 17 bases lay between the germline ends. Germline CDR1 SQVTM, CDR2 ANQGSEA.

J is TRBJ1-2 and V is TRBV27; tentative D call: TRBD1 (6 bases). Germline V gene lookup returns CDR1 MNHEY and CDR2 SMNVEV (reference sequence). Trimming shortened V by 5 bases and J by 4 bases, and 17 bases separated the two germline ends. The CDR3 length is 15 residues. CDR3 bases: TGTGCCAGCAGTCAGACGGGACAAACCGTCTATGGCTACACCTTC. This translates into CASSQTGQTVYGYTF.

The chain employs TRBV7-2 and TRBJ2-1, with 11 bases identical to TRBD2. Germline V lookup: CDR1 SGHTA, CDR2 FQGNSA. There are 15 residues in the CDR3. V gave up 5 bases and J gave up 8 bases; unmatched junction bases: 8. Written as DNA, the CDR3 is TGTGCCAGCAGCCAGACTAGCGGGGTTAGGGATGAGCAGTTCTTC. Amino acids: CASSQTSGVRDEQFF.

This chain uses TRBV27 with TRBJ2-7; TRBD1 matches at 7 bases. The V gene's germline CDR1 is MNHEY and CDR2 SMNVEV (reference sequence). J lost 10 bases, V lost 0 bases, and 12 bases had no gene match. The CDR3 contains 15 residues. The CDR3 protein is CASSLSVGQNSLQYF. The CDR3 DNA reads as TGTGCCAGCAGTTTATCCGTGGGACAGAATTCTCTTCAGTACTTC.

This clonotype has a count of ten or more. J is TRBJ2-1 and V is TRBV10-2, with D possibly called TRBD1 or TRBD2 (5 bases each). The CDR3 is made up of 15 amino acids. Trimming removed 2 bases at V and 1 base at J, with 9 bases between. Germline CDR1 and CDR2: WSHSY and SAAADI. The CDR3 spells CASSEGGASYNEQFF. CDR3 DNA sequence: TGCGCCAGCAGTGAGGGGGGAGCGTCCTACAATGAGCAGTTCTTC.

This clonotype was recorded at least ten times. J is TRBJ2-7 and V is TRBV20-1, with a possible D match to TRBD2 (5 bases). Looked up from germline, CDR1 is DFQATT and CDR2 is SNEGSKA (reference sequence). The CDR3 consists of 13 residues. With 3 bases removed from V and 2 bases from J, the gap between germline ends came to 11 bases. The CDR3 reads CSASVRGTYEQYF. CDR3 sequence (DNA): TGCAGTGCTAGCGTACGGGGAACCTACGAGCAGTACTTC.

This chain links TRBV7-9 with TRBJ1-1; D is unresolved. This CDR3 region has 10 residues. The V gene's germline CDR1 is SEHNR and CDR2 FQNEAQ (reference sequence). The V gene lost 8 bases and the J gene lost 4 bases, with 5 bases spanning the gap. CDR3 DNA sequence: TGTGCCAGCGTACGCACTGAAGCTTTCTTT. This codes for CASVRTEAFF.

This chain uses TRBV4-1 with TRBJ2-4; possibly TRBD2 for D (6 bases). The length of the CDR3 is 14 residues. Trimming removed 2 bases at V and 8 bases at J, with 13 bases between. Looked up from germline, CDR1 is MGHRA and CDR2 is YSYEKL. This CDR3 reads CASSQTLAVDIQYF. The CDR3 DNA is TGCGCCAGCAGCCAAACACTAGCAGTAGACATTCAGTACTTC.

This clonotype was seen a handful of times. The V gene is TRBV7-9, the J gene TRBJ1-3, with D possibly matching TRBD1 (5 bases). V was clipped by 4 bases and J by 5 bases, with 6 bases between them. The CDR3 has 12 amino acids. Germline CDR1 reads SEHNR; CDR2 reads FQNEAQ (reference sequence). The CDR3 reads CASSWGRNTIYF. CDR3 nucleotide sequence: TGTGCCAGCAGCTGGGGGAGAAACACCATATATTTT.

This clonotype was observed many times. V gene TRBV9 combines with J gene TRBJ2-5, with a tentative D call TRBD2 (6 bases). Germline CDR1 SGDLS, CDR2 YYNGEE. The CDR3 contains 15 residues. V dropped 7 bases and J dropped 0 bases, with 16 bases sitting between them. CDR3 coding DNA: TGTGCCAGCGGTTCTAGGGGCGGGAACCAAGAGACCCAGTACTTC. Amino acids: CASGSRGGNQETQYF. Full variable domain (remainder filled in from reference TRBV9 and TRBJ2-5): DSGVTQTPKHLITATGQRVTLRCSPRSGDLSVYWYQQSLDQGLQFLIQYYNGEERAKGNILERFSAQQFPDLHSELNLSSLELGDSALYFCASGSRGGNQETQYFGPGTRLLVL.

This clonotype was detected only a few times. V is TRBV20-1 and J is TRBJ2-7; maybe TRBD1 (5 bases). The CDR3 contains 14 residues. Trimming took off 2 bases at V and 5 bases at J, with 16 bases between the two ends. Per germline, CDR1 DFQATT and CDR2 SNEGSKA (reference sequence). The CDR3 nucleotides are TGCAGTGCTAGACCCAATCCAGGGCTCGACGAGCAGTACTTC. Its translation: CSARPNPGLDEQYF.

This clonotype was seen at least ten times. This chain connects TRBV6-1 to TRBJ2-5; no clear D gene. This CDR3 is 15 amino acids long. Germline lookup yields CDR1 MNHNS and CDR2 SASEGT. Trimming took 6 bases from V and 1 from J, leaving 15 bases between them. CDR3 residues: CASSQTWAPQETQYF. The CDR3 DNA is TGTGCCAGCAGCCAGACTTGGGCCCCCCAAGAGACCCAGTACTTC.

This clonotype showed up many times. The gene calls are TRBV21-1 and TRBJ2-3. TRBV21-1 is classified as a pseudogene. The CDR3 length is 15 residues. The CDR3 DNA is TGTGCCAGCGCTCATATCGGACCGTGCACAGATACGCAGTATTTT. Translated: CASAHIGPCTDTQYF.

This clonotype appeared many times. This sequence joins TRBV12-3 or TRBV12-4 and TRBJ2-3; 11 nucleotides line up with TRBD2. The CDR3 has 15 residues. J gave up 1 base and V 5 bases, and 2 bases lay outside the gene matches. The CDR3 DNA reads as TGTGCCAGCAGTCCACTAGCGGGAGGCACAGATACGCAGTATTTT. Residues: CASSPLAGGTDTQYF.

This clonotype came up a few times. This sequence joins TRBV10-2 and TRBJ1-1, with D possibly being TRBD1 (6 bases). The CDR3 spans 15 residues. The V gene lost 6 bases and the J gene lost 1 base, with 15 bases spanning the gap. Germline V gene sequence: CDR1 WSHSY, CDR2 SAAADI. CDR3 in amino acids: CASSPQGPKNTEAFF. The CDR3 nucleotides are TGCGCCAGCAGCCCACAGGGTCCCAAGAACACTGAAGCTTTCTTT.

The sample holds many counts of this clonotype. At one end, the junction sequence differs from germline, possibly due to a read error. The chain recombines TRBV5-6 with TRBJ2-1; tentative D call: TRBD1 (5 bases). Germline V gene lookup returns CDR1 SGHDT and CDR2 YYEEEE. The CDR3 sequence is 15 residues long. CDR3 residues: CASSLGAGSYNEQFF. The CDR3 DNA reads as TGTGCTAGCAGCTTAGGGGCAGGCTCCTACAATGAGCAGTTCTTC.

This clonotype was counted only a few times. The gene calls are TRBV11-1 and TRBJ2-3; 9 nucleotides align to TRBD2. CDR1 is SGHAT and CDR2 is FQDESV in the germline V gene (reference sequence). The CDR3 has 18 residues. The ends lost 5 bases at V and 0 bases at J; junction bases unmatched: 12. CDR3 amino acids: CASSEPSGMGRSTDTQYF. In nucleotides, the CDR3 is TGTGCCAGCAGCGAACCTAGCGGGATGGGAAGGAGCACAGATACGCAGTATTTT.

The sample holds many counts of this clonotype. This chain joins TRBV5-1 and TRBJ2-7; D perhaps matches TRBD2 (5 bases). CDR1 and CDR2 (germline): SGHRS, YFSETQ. V shed 4 bases and J shed 7 bases, with 18 bases lying between them. The CDR3 spans 14 residues. The DNA of the CDR3 is TGCGCCAGCAGCCTCGGACTGGACCTACGAGAGCAGTACTTC. Translating it yields CASSLGLDLREQYF.